This T cell receptor (beta chain) was identified in a study of cytomegalovirus exposure and HLA in healthy donors. With 60 Vbeta and 13 Jbeta primers, the PCR was carried out. The method was immunoSEQ multiplex PCR; TCRdb's version includes in-frame clones alone and lacks a portion of them. The sample records about 170,000 clones, around 80% being singletons. This clone was seen a few times. Trimming removed 0 bases from V and 6 bases from J; junction bases left unmatched: 4. The CDR3 extends over 15 amino acids. Germline values: CDR1 MNHEY, CDR2 SVGAGI. The TCR sequence derives from a male donor in good health and CMV-seronegative. The sequenced material came from PBMCs. This sequence joins TRBV6-5 and TRBJ2-4; TRBD1 agrees at 8 bases. As DNA, the CDR3 is TGTGCCAGCAGTTACTCGACAGGGGCTGGAAACATTCAGTACTTC. This gives the protein CASSYSTGAGNIQYF.